What follows are 24 T cell receptor beta chains derived from one specimen sequenced in a study of cytomegalovirus exposure and HLA in healthy donors. Primers: 60 Vbeta forward and 13 Jbeta reverse. Some clones are missing from TCRdb's copy, which holds only in-frame ones; the method was immunoSEQ multiplex PCR. The table lists around 92,000 clones, approximately 81% of them singletons. The sample comprised PBMCs. These receptors originate from a girl aged 2 to 10 in good health and CMV-seropositive.

The V call is TRBV7-3, the J call TRBJ2-2; D might be TRBD2 (5 bases). The length of the CDR3 is 15 residues. Germline values: CDR1 SGHTA, CDR2 FQGTGA. Trimming took 5 bases from V and 4 from J, leaving 14 bases between them. CDR3 region: CASSRPNAGTGELFF. DNA of the CDR3: TGTGCCAGCAGCCGACCAAATGCGGGCACCGGGGAGCTGTTTTTT.

The J gene is TRBJ1-1, the V gene TRBV28; perhaps TRBD1 as D (5 bases). This CDR3 has 11 amino acids. From germline, CDR1 is MDHEN and CDR2 SYDVKM. Trimming stripped 4 bases from V and 10 bases from J, with 10 bases between. CDR3 region: CASSYSQGAFF. CDR3 in DNA: TGTGCCAGCAGTTATAGCCAGGGAGCTTTCTTT. Drawing the rest from reference TRBV28 and TRBJ1-1, the complete variable domain is DVKVTQSSRYLVKRTGEKVFLECVQDMDHENMFWYRQDPGLGLRLIYFSYDVKMKEKGDIPEGYSVSREKKERFSLILESASTNQTSMYLCASSYSQGAFFGQGTRLTVV.

V gene TRBV29-1 combines with J gene TRBJ2-1, with 7 bases aligning to TRBD1. Germline V gene lookup returns CDR1 SQVTM and CDR2 ANQGSEA. V dropped 3 bases and J dropped 4; count of bases not matched to a gene: 6. The CDR3 length is 14 residues. Here the CDR3 reads CSVDPDRTYNEQFF. CDR3 sequence (DNA): TGCAGCGTTGATCCGGACAGGACATACAATGAGCAGTTCTTC.

The genes are TRBV7-9 and TRBJ2-7; a possible D gene is TRBD1 (6 bases). The CDR3 covers 13 residues. V was cut by 2 bases and J by 6 bases, with 11 bases left in between. Germline values: CDR1 SEHNR, CDR2 FQNEAQ (reference sequence). The CDR3 DNA sequence: TGTGCCAGCAGCTTACTTGAAGGGGGCGAGCAGTACTTC. Protein sequence: CASSLLEGGEQYF.

The chain recombines TRBV29-1 with TRBJ2-3, with 14 bases aligning to TRBD2. Germline assignment: CDR1 SQVTM and CDR2 ANQGSEA. The CDR3 runs 17 residues. J lost 0 bases, V lost 6 bases, and 8 bases had no gene match. This CDR3 is CSVDGTSGGRSTDTQYF. CDR3 nucleotide sequence: TGCAGCGTCGATGGGACTAGCGGGGGCCGCAGCACAGATACGCAGTATTTT.

This chain uses TRBV27 with TRBJ1-2; 8 nucleotides line up with TRBD1. V lost 8 bases to trimming and J lost 4 bases; unmatched junction nucleotides: 6. CDR1 and CDR2 from the germline V gene are MNHEY and SMNVEV (reference sequence). The CDR3 is 13 amino acids. CDR3 in amino acids: CASGPDRGYGYTF. CDR3 DNA: TGTGCCAGCGGACCTGACAGGGGCTATGGCTACACCTTC.

This clone was seen only a few times. J is TRBJ2-5 and V is TRBV5-1; D gene ambiguous. This CDR3 spans 11 amino acids. Germline V gene sequence: CDR1 SGHRS, CDR2 YFSETQ. V shed 2 bases and J shed 4 bases, with 3 bases lying between them. This chain's CDR3 is CASSFRETQYF. Written as DNA, the CDR3 is TGCGCCAGCAGCTTCCGAGAGACCCAGTACTTC.

The chain joins TRBV7-9 to TRBJ2-1; 8 bases are shared with TRBD1. Germline CDR1 is SEHNR and CDR2 is FQNEAQ (reference sequence). The CDR3 is made up of 12 amino acids. Losses at the gene ends were 5 bases for V and 12 bases for J; bases not matched to a gene: 6. The CDR3 DNA is TGTGCCAGCAGCCGAGCAGACAGGGGGCAGTTCTTC. Protein sequence: CASSRADRGQFF. The variable domain in full, with the rest retrieved from reference TRBV7-9 and TRBJ2-1, is DTGVSQNPRHKITKRGQNVTFRCDPISEHNRLYWYRQTLGQGPEFLTYFQNEAQLEKSRLLSDRFSAERPKGSFSTLEIQRTEQGDSAMYLCASSRADRGQFFGPGTRLTVL.

This clone was found a few times. The rearrangement uses TRBV5-1 and TRBJ1-1; no reliable D call. This CDR3 has 13 residues. Trimming removed 0 bases at V and 4 bases at J, with 7 bases between. Germline lookup yields CDR1 SGHRS and CDR2 YFSETQ. The CDR3 protein is CASSLGYSTEAFF. The DNA for the CDR3 is TGCGCCAGCAGCTTGGGGTATAGCACTGAAGCTTTCTTT.

This clone occurred once. The V gene is TRBV29-1, the J gene TRBJ2-7; D gene ambiguous. Looked up from germline, CDR1 is SQVTM and CDR2 is ANQGSEA. The ends were cut back, 3 bases at V and 2 bases at J, with 14 bases in the middle. The CDR3 is made up of 14 amino acids. CDR3 bases: TGCAGCGTTGAGAAGACAACCGGCGCCTACGAGCAGTACTTC. This encodes CSVEKTTGAYEQYF.

The chain recombines TRBV7-2 with TRBJ2-1; D is unclear. The germline V gene encodes CDR1 SGHTA and CDR2 FQGNSA. Trimming cost V 3 bases and J 9 bases, with 9 bases left between them. This CDR3 has 12 residues. In DNA, the CDR3 is TGTGCCAGCAGCTTTCGAGTCGGTGAGCAGTTCTTC. Translation: CASSFRVGEQFF.

The sample holds a few counts of this clone. The chain links TRBV28 to TRBJ2-2; D is perhaps TRBD2 (6 bases). CDR3 length: 13 amino acids. The germline gives CDR1 MDHEN, CDR2 SYDVKM. The ends were cut back, 6 bases at V and 4 bases at J, with 9 bases in the middle. The DNA of the CDR3 is TGTGCCAGCAGGCGGGGAATCACCGGGGAGCTGTTTTTT. Translation: CASRRGITGELFF.

This chain connects TRBV6-1 to TRBJ2-7, with 9 bases aligning to TRBD2. This CDR3 has 15 amino acids. In germline, CDR1 is MNHNS, CDR2 SASEGT. V shed 4 bases, J shed 4 bases, and the junction held 8 bases outside the gene matches. The CDR3 spells CASSVGSGSMYEQYF. The CDR3 DNA reads TGTGCCAGCAGTGTTGGTAGCGGGAGCATGTACGAGCAGTACTTC.

The rearrangement joins TRBV7-6 to TRBJ2-1; D perhaps matches TRBD2 (5 bases). The CDR3 extends over 18 amino acids. Germline loops: CDR1 SGHVS, CDR2 FNYEAQ. Trimming shortened V by 8 bases and J by 12 bases, and 35 bases separated the two germline ends. The CDR3 sequence is CASSPRPLGGRSFYGQFF. The CDR3 DNA follows: TGTGCCAGCTCTCCCCGTCCTCTCGGCGGGCGGAGTTTTTACGGGCAGTTCTTC.

The gene calls are TRBV4-3 and TRBJ2-2, with 11 bases aligning to TRBD1. CDR3 length: 18 amino acids. Germline V CDR1 and CDR2: LGHNA, YSLEER. Germline trimming cut 1 base from V and 5 bases from J; bases unmatched to any gene: 9. CDR3 residues: CASSQAEDRGRRTGELFF. CDR3 nucleotides: TGCGCCAGCAGCCAAGCCGAGGACAGGGGGCGGAGGACCGGGGAGCTGTTTTTT.

This rearrangement joins TRBV4-3 to TRBJ2-2; D remains unclear. The V and J ends lost 1 base and 7 bases respectively, with 4 bases between them. This CDR3 comprises 12 residues. Per the germline V gene, CDR1 is LGHNA and CDR2 is YSLEER. This CDR3 is CASSQVNGELFF. The CDR3 DNA reads TGCGCCAGCAGCCAAGTAAACGGGGAGCTGTTTTTT.

V and J are TRBV10-3 and TRBJ2-3, with TRBD1 matching over 7 bases. V dropped 7 bases and J dropped 0; count of bases not matched to a gene: 10. Germline V gives CDR1 ENHRY, CDR2 SYGVKD. This CDR3 spans 16 amino acids. CDR3 in amino acids: CAIMGGQGESTDTQYF. The CDR3 DNA is TGTGCCATCATGGGCGGGCAGGGGGAGAGCACAGATACGCAGTATTTT.

CDR3 nucleotides: TGTGCCAGCAGTGAGTTGGGCCAAATCAATCAGCCCCAGCATTTT. Protein: CASSELGQINQPQHF. The chain is built from TRBV2 and TRBJ1-5; D gene unclear. The CDR3 runs 15 residues. V gave up 3 bases and J gave up 3 bases, with 12 bases separating them. Germline values: CDR1 SNHLY, CDR2 FYNNEI.

This chain links TRBV19 with TRBJ1-1; perhaps TRBD1 as D (6 bases). This CDR3 is built from 17 residues. Germline V gene lookup returns CDR1 LNHDA and CDR2 SQIVND (reference sequence). Trimming stripped 4 bases from V and 2 bases from J, with 20 bases between. Here the CDR3 DNA reads TGTGCCAGTAGTAGGGGACAATTTTCCTTTAGTAACACTGAAGCTTTCTTT. Residues: CASSRGQFSFSNTEAFF.

The V and J genes are TRBV11-2 and TRBJ2-7; TRBD2 aligns across 9 bases. V dropped 2 bases and J dropped 1; count of bases not matched to a gene: 12. Germline-derived CDR1 and CDR2 are SGHAT and FQNNGV. CDR3 length equals 18 residues. This chain's CDR3 is CASSLRGGVAGVSYEQYF. The CDR3 DNA follows: TGTGCCAGCAGCTTAAGAGGAGGGGTAGCGGGAGTTTCCTACGAGCAGTACTTC. Full variable domain (missing parts from reference TRBV11-2 and TRBJ2-7): EAGVAQSPRYKIIEKRQSVAFWCNPISGHATLYWYQQILGQGPKLLIQFQNNGVVDDSQLPKDRFSAERLKGVDSTLKIQPAKLEDSAVYLCASSLRGGVAGVSYEQYFGPGTRLTVT.

This chain joins TRBV29-1 and TRBJ1-5; D call uncertain. The V gene's germline CDR1 is SQVTM and CDR2 ANQGSEA. This CDR3 contains 13 residues. V was pared by 3 bases and J by 3 bases, with 9 bases between. As DNA, the CDR3 is TGCAGCGTTGACTCTGGAGTCAATCAGCCCCAGCATTTT. This translates into CSVDSGVNQPQHF.

The chain employs TRBV6-5 and TRBJ2-7; D possibly corresponds to TRBD1 (5 bases). The CDR3 is made up of 12 amino acids. Germline V gene data show CDR1 as MNHEY and CDR2 as SVGAGI. V dropped 5 bases and J dropped 2 bases, with 7 bases sitting between them. The CDR3 is CASSQGTYEQYF. The CDR3 DNA reads as TGTGCCAGCAGTCAGGGCACCTACGAGCAGTACTTC.

The chain joins TRBV7-2 to TRBJ2-7, with unresolved D. CDR3 length: 11 residues. Between the trimmed V and J ends, which lost 5 bases and 4 bases, there was a span of 6 bases. Germline CDR1 is SGHTA and CDR2 is FQGNSA. This chain's CDR3 is CASSEAYEQYF. The CDR3 coding sequence is TGTGCCAGCAGCGAAGCTTACGAGCAGTACTTC.

The chain is built from TRBV6-1 and TRBJ2-7; 9 bases match TRBD1. After removal of 4 bases from V and 4 bases from J, the junction contained 5 bases not matched to a gene. Germline values: CDR1 MNHNS, CDR2 SASEGT. The length of the CDR3 is 14 residues. The CDR3 DNA is TGTGCCAGCAGTGTGGGGGACAGGGATTACGAGCAGTACTTC. Protein product: CASSVGDRDYEQYF.